The T cell receptor (beta chain) under discussion was sequenced for a study of blood T cell repertoires in COVID-19. Sequencing was performed with immunoSEQ multiplex PCR; in TCRdb, only in-frame clones are kept and a portion is missing. The sample shows about 180,000 clones, roughly nine tenths of them seen only once. Between the trimmed V and J ends, which lost 4 bases and 0 bases, there was a span of 7 bases. Germline V gene data show CDR1 as LGHDT and CDR2 as YNNKEL (reference sequence). CDR3 length equals 14 residues. V usage is TRBV3-1 (or the pseudogene TRBV3-2) and J usage is TRBJ1-3; no clear D. This sequence was found in a man younger than 30 who had recovered from COVID-19. The sequencing input was peripheral blood. CDR3 bases: TGTGCCAGCAGCCCACAGAGCTCTGGAAACACCATATATTTT. Its translation: CASSPQSSGNTIYF.